The clone carrying this T cell receptor (beta chain) was observed a single time. The data stem from a study of OX40 agonist ivuxolimab in advanced cancers. About the study: The dose-escalation cohort had hepatocellular carcinoma, melanoma, renal cell or head and neck cancer.

CDR1 and CDR2 from the germline V gene are SGHVS and FNYEAQ. V lost 2 bases and J 4 bases, leaving 17 bases between the germline ends. This CDR3 is built from 17 residues. Measured with immunoSEQ multiplex PCR; TCRdb has only the in-frame clones, and not every one. This sample has tens of thousands of clones; 77% occur once, and the top ten carry approximately 6.8%. The sequence came from an adult with an advanced solid tumor such as melanoma, head and neck, liver or kidney cancer. The source was CD4+ or CD8+ T cells sorted from blood, collected in a trial of the OX40 agonist ivuxolimab. The chain carries TRBV7-6 and TRBJ1-4, with D perhaps TRBD1 (5 bases). The CDR3 loop reads CASSLRGLGVLNEKLFF. For the CDR3, the DNA is TGTGCCAGCAGCTTAAGGGGTTTAGGGGTCCTTAATGAAAAACTGTTTTTT.